The entry that follows covers one T cell receptor (beta chain) sequence. The antigen this receptor binds is unknown. It has no much larger one-base neighbor in the sample; base qualities were not kept. According to the germline V gene, CDR1 reads SGHTA and CDR2 reads FQGNSA. The CDR3 goes from the cysteine to the phenylalanine over 15 residues. CDR3 DNA only is kept here, 45 bases in frame from base 1. At the junction V is shortened by 4 bases and J by 5 bases, with 18 bases in between. Using the deep immunoSEQ assay, TCR CDR3 regions were amplified from genomic DNA by multiplex PCR. For each cell subset, the extracted genomic DNA was distributed evenly across all wells of several immunoSEQ 96-well plates, and each plate served as one replicate. Each replicate PCR for sorted subsets received around 210 ng genomic DNA, equal to about 30,000 T cell genomes. The purified libraries were quantified using a Qubit 3.0 fluorometer, sized with a Bioanalyzer 2100, and then quantified again using the KAPA Library Quantification kit. Every immunoSEQ 96-well plate was sequenced on a dedicated single-read 150-cycle Illumina NextSeq 550 flow cell. In the paper's pipeline: Because the immunoSEQ output included only junctional sequences and no quality scores, the filtering could not be the same as the filtering used for full-length reads. To assign V/J genes and CDR3, sequences were annotated against IMGT germline references using PyIR, a Python wrapper for IgBLAST v1.9. Reads with weak V/J assignments (E-value above 1e-6), missing CDR3, stop codons, out-of-frame junctions, or ambiguous translated residues were removed. V3J clonotypes were defined as sequences sharing an identical inferred V gene, J gene, and CDR3 amino acid sequence. The percentage overlap between two repertoires was calculated by dividing the number of shared unique clonotypes by the size of the smaller repertoire. RTK rarefaction, the Chao1 estimator, and Recon v2.1 estimates of unobserved clonotypes were used to assess repertoire richness. OLGA was used to compute generation probabilities for all TCRbeta clonotypes that the gDNA method yielded from four donors. Entries here come from immuneACCESS through TCRdb and include only in-frame sequences with V and J called. Some clones fail to appear in such tables; in the studies checked, an unresolved V gene covers under half of the shortfall, and the cause of the remainder is unknown. D and trimming come from the DNA, and the V and J calls and clone size come from that table. This sample is represented by approximately 110,000 clones; about 70% of them were singletons. Approximately 23% of the sample goes to the ten largest clones.

The donors were healthy, HIV-negative adults who had no recently reported acute infections or vaccinations. Every donor was a Caucasian adult residing in Nashville, Tennessee, USA. The CD8 memory samples were a combination of magnetically selected CD45RO+ cells and CCR7-negative CD45RA+ effector memory (TemRA) cells. Blood was obtained by leukapheresis, after which PBMCs were separated by Ficoll-Histopaque density gradient centrifugation and cryopreserved in liquid nitrogen vapor phase. Purity and quantity of every magnetically sorted T cell population were checked by analytical flow cytometry. From each sorted fraction, genomic DNA was isolated and quantified by UV absorbance on a Nanodrop 2000c. This specimen comes from a study of shared clonotypes between healthy human individuals (dated by TCRdb to about 2020). Some background on the complete study: The cohort included a few men and a couple of women between 18 and 49 years of age. Each donor's leukapheresis produced roughly between about 0.85 and 10 billion PBMCs. Libraries were prepared and TCR repertoires were sequenced by different laboratories using diverse techniques, in order to increase sequencing depth and limit assay-specific biases. For each donor, CD4 naive and CD4 memory were each run on three plates, CD8 naive on two plates, and CD8 memory on one plate. To estimate repertoire size and how much clonotypes are shared between individuals, the study performed deep sequencing of blood TCR repertoires from about five healthy adults. The paper's findings and limits, for the study overall: Pairwise subsampling indicated that sequencing depth was expected to affect the degree of clonotype sharing among donors. Even with the large sequencing depth, rarefaction of the sorted-subset datasets indicated that sequencing was incomplete. Estimated clonotype richness was generally larger for naive than for memory subsets. Because the study included a small number of donors, the genetic and exposure-history diversity represented was limited. When several donors were compared, the shared fraction of clonotypes was about 5% for naive CD4, 3.5% for naive CD8, 2.3% for memory CD4, and roughly 0.4% for memory CD8. Compared with non-shared clonotypes, clonotypes shared by all four sorted-subset donors had higher generation probabilities. Only blood was sampled, and tissue TCR repertoires likely differ from those in blood.

The chain uses TRBV7-2 and TRBJ2-7; possibly the D gene is TRBD1, per 6 matching bases. The specimen sequenced was memory CD8+ T cells sorted from blood. The cell subset or site label of this sample denotes: CD45RO+ cells pooled with CCR7-negative TemRA cells. The receptor was isolated from a woman in her twenties or thirties in good health. The CDR3 protein sequence reads: CASSSYRDSPHEQYF. The DNA is as follows: TGTGCCAGCAGCTCGTACAGGGATTCACCGCACGAGCAGTACTTC.